This TCR beta chain was identified in a study of cytomegalovirus exposure and HLA in healthy donors. The PCR used 60 Vbeta and 13 Jbeta primers. Assay: immunoSEQ multiplex PCR; the TCRdb copy retains only in-frame clones and omits some. The table has 130,000 or so clones, roughly four fifths seen once; the top ten hold about 8.6%. Regarding this clone: Antigen: not known.

The CDR3 covers 13 residues. Germline assignment: CDR1 LNHDA and CDR2 SQIVND (reference sequence). J lost 3 bases, V lost 7 bases, and 5 bases had no gene match. Healthy bone marrow donors supplied every sample. Study findings and constraints: V- and J-gene trimming of TCR beta was linked (in a later analysis) to a missense DCLRE1C variant. In a later analysis, approximately 15,000 TCR beta sequences were associated with HLA alleles at 0.05 false discovery rate.

The TCR comes from a woman between 45 and 65 years old in good health and CMV-seropositive. Sequenced material: PBMCs. V usage is TRBV19 and J usage is TRBJ2-7; 8 nucleotides line up with TRBD1. The CDR3 DNA sequence: TGTGCCAGTAAGGGGGACAGGAACTACGAGCAGTACTTC. Protein sequence: CASKGDRNYEQYF.